The rows below give T cell receptor beta chains drawn from one sample of a study of blood T cell repertoires in COVID-19. TCRdb keeps only in-frame clones here, not all; method: immunoSEQ multiplex PCR. The table shows about 130,000 clones, with about 83% occurring only once. What was sequenced was peripheral blood. The receptors originated from a man in his forties with active or convalescent COVID-19. Both conserved end residues are part of each CDR3. A D gene is named only where the DNA matches it firmly. Clone size is given for some rows only: seen once, a few or many times, or a class if the clone is expanded.

length,V,size,J,D,CDR3,DNA
19,TRBV3-1/TRBV3-2,few,TRBJ2-5,-,CATLRRSTETETGQETQYF,TGTGCCACCCTAAGACGTTCCACTGAAACGGAAACAGGCCAAGAGACCCAGTACTTC
15,TRBV20-1,-,TRBJ1-2,TRBD1,CSASGQEPNNYGYTF,TGCAGTGCTAGTGGACAGGAGCCTAATAACTATGGCTACACCTTC
14,TRBV5-8,-,TRBJ1-4,-,CASSLGQAGEKLFF,TGTGCCAGCAGCTTGGGACAGGCAGGTGAAAAACTGTTTTTT
15,TRBV6-5,few,TRBJ1-3,-,CASDGASGHGNTIYF,TGTGCCAGCGACGGGGCATCGGGACACGGAAACACCATATATTTT
16,TRBV4-3,-,TRBJ1-6,-,CASSQEFAGSNSPLHF,TGCGCCAGCAGCCAAGAGTTTGCAGGGTCTAATTCACCCCTCCACTTT
12,TRBV5-4,-,TRBJ1-1,-,CASSLLESKAFF,TGTGCCAGCAGCTTGCTGGAGTCCAAAGCTTTCTTT
16,TRBV5-1,-,TRBJ1-1,-,CASSLGQATMNTEAFF,TGCGCCAGCAGCTTGGGACAGGCGACTATGAACACTGAAGCTTTCTTT
14,TRBV9,-,TRBJ2-5,-,CASSAGVNQETQYF,TGTGCCAGCAGCGCAGGGGTTAACCAAGAGACCCAGTACTTC
14,TRBV2,once,TRBJ2-7,-,CASSVPGVSYEQYF,TGTGCCAGCAGCGTTCCAGGCGTCTCCTACGAGCAGTACTTC
15,TRBV6-5,-,TRBJ2-1,TRBD1,CASRVLGQGDNEQFF,TGTGCCAGCAGGGTTTTGGGACAGGGAGACAATGAGCAGTTCTTC
19,TRBV6-1,few,TRBJ2-7,TRBD2,CASSDLLGLAGGTSYEQYF,TGTGCCAGCAGTGACCTGTTGGGACTAGCGGGGGGAACATCCTACGAGCAGTACTTC
13,TRBV6-2/TRBV6-3,-,TRBJ1-1,-,CASSATFWTEAFF,TGTGCCAGCAGTGCGACATTTTGGACTGAAGCTTTCTTT
13,TRBV27,-,TRBJ1-1,-,CASSVGANTEAFF,TGTGCCAGCAGTGTGGGGGCGAACACTGAAGCTTTCTTT
14,TRBV6-1,once,TRBJ1-2,-,CASSEYLSSYGYTF,TGTGCCAGCAGTGAATATCTATCATCCTATGGCTACACCTTC
14,TRBV7-9,few,TRBJ1-1,TRBD1,CASSPTGVHTEAFF,TGTGCCAGCAGCCCGACAGGGGTTCACACTGAAGCTTTCTTT
17,TRBV14,-,TRBJ1-3,TRBD1,CASSYSTGTRSGNTIYF,TGTGCCAGCAGTTACTCGACAGGGACCCGCTCTGGAAACACCATATATTTT
14,TRBV5-1,-,TRBJ1-3,TRBD1,CASSPQGAGNTIYF,TGCGCCAGCAGCCCGCAGGGGGCTGGAAACACCATATATTTT
11,TRBV6-6,-,TRBJ1-3,-,CASQGGNTIYF,TGTGCCAGCCAGGGAGGAAACACCATATATTTT
16,TRBV5-4,-,TRBJ2-3,TRBD2,CASSRSGGYSTDTQYF,TGTGCCAGCAGCCGTAGCGGGGGTTATAGCACAGATACGCAGTATTTT
14,TRBV6-5,-,TRBJ2-3,TRBD2,CASRLAGGTDTQYF,TGTGCCAGCAGACTAGCGGGGGGTACAGATACGCAGTATTTT
15,TRBV4-3,medium-sized,TRBJ2-7,TRBD2,CASSQLSGGSYEQYF,TGCGCCAGCAGCCAATTGAGCGGGGGTTCCTACGAGCAGTACTTC
14,TRBV7-3,-,TRBJ2-2,-,CASSPNYDTGELFF,TGTGCCAGCAGCCCCAACTACGACACCGGGGAGCTGTTTTTT
11,TRBV20-1,-,TRBJ2-5,-,CSAREAETQYF,TGCAGTGCTAGAGAAGCAGAGACCCAGTACTTC
15,TRBV18,-,TRBJ1-2,TRBD1,CASSPDRGANYGYTF,TGTGCCAGCTCACCAGACAGGGGCGCTAACTATGGCTACACCTTC
13,TRBV6-5,-,TRBJ1-2,TRBD1,CASSPTGEGGYTF,TGTGCCAGCAGCCCGACAGGGGAGGGAGGCTACACCTTC
15,TRBV11-2,once,TRBJ1-2,-,CASSFDRTANYGYTF,TGTGCCAGCAGCTTCGACAGGACCGCTAACTATGGCTACACCTTC
15,TRBV29-1,-,TRBJ1-1,-,CSVGGKTEGTLEAFF,TGCAGCGTCGGGGGGAAGACAGAGGGGACCCTCGAAGCTTTCTTT
14,TRBV6-2/TRBV6-3,-,TRBJ2-4,TRBD1,CASSSDRVKNIQYF,TGTGCCAGCAGTTCCGACAGGGTAAAAAACATTCAGTACTTC
15,TRBV4-2,many,TRBJ2-3,TRBD2,CASSLGLANTDTQYF,TGTGCCAGCAGCCTGGGACTAGCGAACACAGATACGCAGTATTTT
12,TRBV3-1/TRBV3-2,-,TRBJ1-2,-,CASTYSGYGYTF,TGTGCCAGCACCTATTCCGGCTATGGCTACACCTTC
16,TRBV11-2,-,TRBJ1-1,TRBD1,CASSHPARDRKTEAFF,TGTGCCAGCAGCCACCCTGCACGGGACAGGAAAACTGAAGCTTTCTTT
14,TRBV5-1,-,TRBJ2-2,-,CASSLARNTGELFF,TGCGCCAGCAGCTTAGCCCGAAACACCGGGGAGCTGTTTTTT
15,TRBV18,-,TRBJ2-1,TRBD2,CASSPNSGGASEQFF,TGTGCCAGCTCCCCAAATAGCGGGGGGGCTTCTGAGCAGTTCTTC
14,TRBV11-1,-,TRBJ2-1,-,CASSPTDFRNEQFF,TGTGCCAGCAGCCCTACCGATTTTCGGAATGAGCAGTTCTTC
15,TRBV7-9,-,TRBJ2-2,-,CASSLGSVKTGELFF,TGTGCCAGCAGCTTAGGTAGCGTAAAAACCGGGGAGCTGTTTTTT
15,TRBV28,-,TRBJ2-5,TRBD2,CASSLLAGVAGTQYF,TGTGCCAGCAGTTTATTGGCGGGGGTCGCGGGTACCCAGTACTTC
14,TRBV6-5,-,TRBJ1-3,-,CASNRDLGGDTIYF,TGTGCCAGCAATAGGGACCTCGGCGGGGACACCATATATTTT
13,TRBV6-5,once,TRBJ1-6,-,CASLQGYNSPLHF,TGTGCCAGTTTACAGGGTTATAATTCACCCCTCCACTTT
15,TRBV7-2,few,TRBJ2-5,TRBD2,CASSLNNRREETQYF,TGTGCCAGCAGCTTGAACAATAGGCGGGAGGAGACCCAGTACTTC
14,TRBV6-5,-,TRBJ2-7,-,CASSYLTGNYEQYF,TGTGCCAGCAGTTACCTGACAGGTAACTACGAGCAGTACTTC
21,TRBV14,few,TRBJ2-3,-,CASSQDSRLGQGAGLRNTQYF,TGTGCCAGCAGCCAAGATTCCCGGCTTGGGCAAGGAGCAGGGCTAAGAAATACGCAGTATTTT